The 11 T cell receptor beta chains below were found in one sample sequenced in a study of cytomegalovirus exposure and HLA in healthy donors. Primers for the PCR totalled 60 Vbeta and 13 Jbeta. Using immunoSEQ multiplex PCR, the repertoire was profiled, and TCRdb retains in-frame clones only, with some absent. This table has 200,000 or so clones, approximately 80% appearing once. The sample taken for sequencing was PBMCs. The source is a boy aged 2 to 9 in good health and CMV-seronegative.

The chain carries TRBV15 and TRBJ2-3, with D possibly TRBD1 on 5 matching bases. In germline, CDR1 is LNHNV, CDR2 YYDKDF (reference sequence). CDR3 length: 15 residues. V was pared by 4 bases and J by 2 bases, with 13 bases between. The chain's CDR3 is CATSTRAAPTDTQYF. DNA for the CDR3: TGTGCCACCAGCACCAGGGCAGCCCCCACAGATACGCAGTATTTT.

The table lists this clone with a count of one. At the DNA level, this CDR3 is encoded by other sequences in the same sample as well. The genes are TRBV7-6 and TRBJ2-1; D is undetermined. Trimming left V 2 bases short and J 4 bases short, with 27 bases between. CDR1 and CDR2 from the germline V gene are SGHVS and FNYEAQ. This CDR3 contains 20 residues. The CDR3 here is CASSLLPQRHPPATYNEQFF. CDR3 sequence (DNA): TGTGCCAGCAGCTTACTACCCCAACGTCACCCTCCCGCCACTTACAATGAGCAGTTCTTC. Supplemented by reference TRBV7-6 and TRBJ2-1, the full variable domain reads GAGVSQSPRYKVTKRGQDVALRCDPISGHVSLYWYRQALGQGPEFLTYFNYEAQQDKSGLPNDRFSAERPEGSISTLTIQRTEQRDSAMYRCASSLLPQRHPPATYNEQFFGPGTRLTVL.

In this sample, this clone turned up a few times. The V and J genes are TRBV11-2 and TRBJ2-5; TRBD2 matches 8 bases. The CDR3 contains 15 residues. CDR1 and CDR2 (germline): SGHAT, FQNNGV. V dropped 0 bases and J dropped 7; count of bases not matched to a gene: 7. The CDR3, as DNA: TGTGCCAGCAGCTTAGACTGGACTAGCTTTGGGACCCAGTACTTC. This translates into CASSLDWTSFGTQYF.

V is TRBV9 and J is TRBJ2-5; 7 bases match TRBD2. The CDR3 runs to 16 residues. Germline CDR1 reads SGDLS; CDR2 reads YYNGEE. Trimming at V came to 3 bases and at J to 0 bases, leaving 8 bases not matched to a gene. CDR3 sequence reads: CASSAFLTSDQETQYF. Written as DNA, the CDR3 is TGTGCCAGCAGCGCCTTCCTAACTAGCGACCAAGAGACCCAGTACTTC.

This clone was observed a handful of times. The rearrangement links TRBV29-1 to TRBJ1-5; D might be TRBD1 (6 bases). Germline-derived CDR1 and CDR2 are SQVTM and ANQGSEA. V lost 5 bases to trimming and J lost 3 bases, with 11 bases between them. The CDR3 spans 13 residues. CDR3 DNA: TGCAGCGTTAGGACAGATTTCAATCAGCCCCAGCATTTT. Protein product: CSVRTDFNQPQHF.

This sequence joins TRBV5-5 and TRBJ2-5; D is ambiguous. This CDR3 comprises 11 residues. V lost 5 bases to trimming and J lost 4 bases, with 6 bases between them. Germline-derived CDR1 and CDR2 are SGHKS and YYEKEE (reference sequence). CDR3 in amino acids: CASSSIETQYF. In nucleotides, the CDR3 is TGTGCCAGCAGTTCCATAGAGACCCAGTACTTC.

The chain employs TRBV11-2 and TRBJ1-4; the D gene is possibly TRBD1 (6 bases). The germline V gene has CDR1 SGHAT and CDR2 FQNNGV. There are 15 residues in the CDR3. Trimming cost V 3 bases and J 8 bases, with 16 bases left between them. This CDR3 is CASSFKGGGAEKLFF. CDR3 sequence (DNA): TGTGCCAGCAGCTTTAAGGGAGGGGGGGCCGAAAAACTGTTTTTT. Variable domain in full (rest from reference TRBV11-2 and TRBJ1-4): EAGVAQSPRYKIIEKRQSVAFWCNPISGHATLYWYQQILGQGPKLLIQFQNNGVVDDSQLPKDRFSAERLKGVDSTLKIQPAKLEDSAVYLCASSFKGGGAEKLFFGSGTQLSVL.

This rearrangement joins TRBV7-9 to TRBJ1-3; TRBD1 might be the D (6 bases). The V end was cut by 0 bases, the J end by 0 bases, with 12 bases between. Germline V gene data show CDR1 as SEHNR and CDR2 as FQNEAQ (reference sequence). The length of the CDR3 is 17 residues. DNA of the CDR3: TGTGCCAGCAGCTTAGCGGACAGCGCTCTCTCTGGAAACACCATATATTTT. Translating it yields CASSLADSALSGNTIYF.

The chain combines TRBV4-3 with TRBJ2-1; 12 positions match TRBD2. This CDR3 is 16 amino acids long. Germline V CDR1 and CDR2: LGHNA, YSLEER. V shed 3 bases and J 7 bases; nucleotides not matched to a gene: 7. CDR3 nucleotide sequence: TGCGCCAGCAGCCACGACCTAGCGGGGGGGCCAAATGAGCAGTTCTTC. This gives the protein CASSHDLAGGPNEQFF.

The rearrangement links TRBV7-6 to TRBJ2-3; no definite D call. Germline CDR1 reads SGHVS; CDR2 reads FNYEAQ. V was clipped by 1 base and J by 6 bases, with 5 bases between them. This CDR3 comprises 12 residues. In DNA form, the CDR3 reads TGTGCCAGCAGCTTAGAGCCGGATACGCAGTATTTT. It encodes CASSLEPDTQYF.

CDR3 loop: CASSIPSGVRNEQFF. The DNA of the CDR3 is TGTGCCAGTAGTATCCCTAGCGGGGTGAGGAATGAGCAGTTCTTC. V gene TRBV19 combines with J gene TRBJ2-1; TRBD2 aligns across 9 bases. The ends lost 3 bases at V and 7 bases at J; junction bases unmatched: 7. This CDR3 contains 15 residues. Germline V gene sequence: CDR1 LNHDA, CDR2 SQIVND (reference sequence).